One sample yielded the 24 T cell receptor beta chains listed below, sequenced in a study of tumor-infiltrating lymphocytes in primary liver carcinoma. RNA and DNA were co-extracted from 20-30 mg of unsorted bulk tissue. Total RNA amounting to 500 ng was the source from which TCR beta cDNA was made with a constant-region primer. Employing slightly modified ARM-PCR, three nested multiplex PCR rounds were run, and these gave rise to the TCR beta libraries. The two initial PCR rounds, approximately 10 cycles each, used TRBV1-TRBV30 forward and C-beta reverse primers. MiXCR, run by TCRdb on the multiplex PCR reads, gives a single entry per CDR3 protein. The sample carries under 50,000 distinct CDR3 sequences, less than 75% recorded once. The sample was liver tumor tissue from sampling region 5. Specified subset: tumor region T5, tumor centre. The source is a man between 35 and 55 years old with primary liver carcinoma and hepatitis B virus infection.

Worth noting for this clonotype: The junction does not match germline at one end; this may be a read error. This rearrangement joins TRBV7-9 to TRBJ2-1, with D possibly matching TRBD2 (6 bases). Germline CDR1 is SEHNR and CDR2 is FQNEAQ (reference sequence). This CDR3 is 17 amino acids long. The CDR3: CASSLALDGSSYNEQFF. CDR3 DNA sequence: TGTGCCAGCAGCTTAGCGCTGGACGGGAGCTCCTACAATGAACAGTTCTTC.

This clonotype was recorded once. Being one base from a much bigger clone, this may be a read error. This sequence joins TRBV5-1 and TRBJ2-1, with D hard to call. CDR3 length: 14 residues. CDR1 SGHRS and CDR2 YFSETQ come from the germline V gene. Here the CDR3 DNA reads TGCGCCAGCAGCTTCGTCAGTGAGAACAATAAGCAGTTCTTC. It specifies CASSFVSENNKQFF. The whole variable domain, filled in from reference TRBV5-1 and TRBJ2-1, reads KAGVTQTPRYLIKTRGQQVTLSCSPISGHRSVSWYQQTPGQGLQFLFEYFSETQRNKGNFPGRFSGRQFSNSRSEMNVSTLELGDSALYLCASSFVSENNKQFFGPGTRLTVL.

About this clonotype itself: Since no conserved phenylalanine or tryptophan closes the CDR3, a read error is the likely cause. This sequence joins TRBV6-1 and TRBJ2-3; TRBD2 agrees at 7 bases. The CDR3 length is 18 residues. Germline CDR1 is MNHNS and CDR2 is SASEGT. The CDR3 spells CASNEPVSGPYSTDTQYI. CDR3 in DNA: TGTGCCAGCAATGAACCAGTTAGCGGGCCGTATAGCACAGATACGCAGTATATT.

Comment on this clonotype: Because it lacks the conserved phenylalanine or tryptophan at the end, this CDR3 is likely a read error. The genes are TRBV11-2 and TRBJ2-1, with D perhaps matching TRBD2 (5 bases). The CDR3 loop spans 14 amino acids. CDR1 is SGHAT and CDR2 is FQNNGV in the germline V gene. The CDR3 loop is CASTLVGAANEQFS. CDR3 coding DNA: TGTGCCAGCACCTTAGTCGGAGCGGCCAATGAGCAGTTCTCC.

The gene calls are TRBV29-1 and TRBJ2-1; 7 nucleotides line up with TRBD1. The length of the CDR3 is 13 residues. V lost 6 bases to trimming and J lost 8 bases; unmatched junction nucleotides: 10. CDR1 is SQVTM, CDR2 ANQGSEA, per germline. DNA for the CDR3: TGCAGCGTCATGCGCCCTGGACAGGATGAGCAGTTCTTC. This translates into CSVMRPGQDEQFF.

This clonotype turned up a few times. This rearrangement joins TRBV4-1 to TRBJ2-7; 7 bases align to TRBD2. Germline CDR1 reads MGHRA; CDR2 reads YSYEKL. V lost 4 bases to trimming and J lost 2 bases; unmatched junction nucleotides: 14. This CDR3 region has 17 residues. The CDR3 DNA sequence: TGCGCCAGCAGCCTTTACCCTAGCGGAGGCGGCCCCTACGAGCAGTACTTC. This sequence encodes CASSLYPSGGGPYEQYF.

This clonotype was seen only a few times. This could be a read error, since a much larger clone is one nucleotide away. The chain carries TRBV5-6 and TRBJ2-1, with D unresolved. This CDR3 has 15 residues. CDR1 is SGHDT, CDR2 YYEEEE, per germline. CDR3 in amino acids: CASSLLRTLYNGQFF. The CDR3 nucleotides are TGTGCCAGCAGCTTGTTGCGGACCCTCTACAATGGGCAGTTCTTC.

Many counts were recorded for this clonotype. The rearrangement links TRBV7-9 to TRBJ2-2; D is possibly TRBD1 or TRBD2 (5 bases each). Trimming left V 1 base short and J 4 bases short, with 10 bases between. The CDR3 loop spans 15 amino acids. The germline CDR1 and CDR2 sequences are SEHNR and FQNEAQ (reference sequence). This CDR3 is CASSLGGATTGELFF. The CDR3 nucleotides are TGTGCCAGCAGCTTAGGAGGGGCGACCACCGGGGAGCTGTTTTTT.

Notes on this clonotype: One end of the junction is discordant with germline, which a read error may explain. V and J are TRBV4-1 and TRBJ2-1, with TRBD1 identical over 8 bases. This CDR3 region has 16 residues. Germline V gene lookup returns CDR1 MGHRA and CDR2 YSYEKL. CDR3 DNA sequence: TGCGCCAGCAGCCAAGCAGGACAGGGCGGAAACAATGAGCAGCTCTTC. This translates into CASSQAGQGGNNEQLF.

As regards this clonotype: A read error may account for a junction end that differs from germline. This CDR3 is CASSLGSTRELLF. In nucleotides, the CDR3 is TGTGCCAGCAGTTTAGGAAGCACCAGGGAGCTGTTATTT. The chain carries TRBV11-1 and TRBJ2-2; D tentatively reads TRBD1 or TRBD2 (5 bases each). The CDR3 is 13 amino acids. CDR1 is SGHAT and CDR2 is FQDESV in the germline V gene (reference sequence).

A note on this clonotype: No conserved phenylalanine or tryptophan ends this CDR3, so it is likely a read error. The V gene is TRBV7-8, the J gene TRBJ2-7; 8 bases fit TRBD2. The CDR3 is made up of 16 amino acids. Germline V gene lookup returns CDR1 SGHVS and CDR2 FQNEAQ. In DNA form, the CDR3 reads TGTGCCAACAGCCGGGGGGGGCTAGCGGACTCCCACGAGCAGTACTCC. Encoded protein: CANSRGGLADSHEQYS.

This clonotype came up many times. The genes are TRBV4-1 and TRBJ1-5; weak D call: TRBD1 (5 bases). This CDR3 contains 15 residues. Germline V gene sequence: CDR1 MGHRA, CDR2 YSYEKL. V was cut by 1 base and J by 3 bases, with 10 bases left in between. The CDR3 bases are TGCGCCAGCAGCCAAGGTGGAGGGGCCAATCAGCCCCAGCATTTT. Its protein product is CASSQGGGANQPQHF.

This clonotype was picked up one time. Lacking the conserved final phenylalanine or tryptophan, this CDR3 likely reflects a read error. This chain uses TRBV5-6 with TRBJ1-5; 8 positions agree with TRBD1. Germline V gene lookup returns CDR1 SGHDT and CDR2 YYEEEE. J was trimmed by 4 bases and V by 4 bases; bases with no gene match: 10. The length of the CDR3 is 16 residues. Written as DNA, the CDR3 is TGTGCCAGCAGCCGCCGGCAGGGGGCAATGAATCAGCCCCAGCATCTT. Encoded protein: CASSRRQGAMNQPQHL.

Comments on this clonotype: At one of its ends the junction is not consistent with the germline gene, which may arise from a read error. The chain links TRBV12-3 or TRBV12-4 to TRBJ2-3; D remains ambiguous. The CDR3 has 13 amino acids. Here the CDR3 reads CANSLGNTDTRYF. CDR3 sequence (DNA): TGTGCCAACAGTTTAGGGAACACAGATACGCGGTATTTT.

The V and J genes are TRBV29-1 and TRBJ1-2; perhaps TRBD1 as D (6 bases). V was cut by 4 bases and J by 4 bases, with 16 bases left in between. CDR1 and CDR2 from the germline V gene are SQVTM and ANQGSEA. The length of the CDR3 is 14 residues. CDR3 DNA sequence: TGCAGCGTTGCACTCCCTAGACAGGCCTATGGCTACACCTTC. Translated, it gives CSVALPRQAYGYTF.

This clonotype was counted only a few times. Likely a read error: the CDR3 ends without its conserved phenylalanine or tryptophan. This chain joins TRBV7-9 and TRBJ1-2; perhaps TRBD1 as D (6 bases). The CDR3 totals 13 residues. CDR1 and CDR2 from the germline V gene are SEHNR and FQNEAQ (reference sequence). Trimming removed 3 bases from V and 6 bases from J, with 11 bases in between. CDR3: CASSFTGHNGYTV. DNA of the CDR3: TGTGCCAGCAGCTTCACAGGGCACAATGGCTACACCGTC.

V and J are TRBV6-1 and TRBJ1-2, with 7 bases matching TRBD1. V dropped 10 bases and J dropped 3; count of bases not matched to a gene: 14. From germline, CDR1 is MNHNS and CDR2 SASEGT. The CDR3 runs to 15 residues. CDR3 protein: CANIRALQGDYGYTF. In DNA form, the CDR3 reads TGTGCCAACATCAGGGCCCTTCAGGGGGACTATGGCTACACCTTC.

About this clonotype itself: At one boundary the junction diverges from the germline segment, which might be a read error. This chain connects TRBV29-1 to TRBJ2-7, with 9 bases identical to TRBD1. This CDR3 spans 14 amino acids. Germline CDR1 reads SQVTM; CDR2 reads ANQGSEA. CDR3 sequence: CSVITGGRLYEQYF. Here the CDR3 DNA reads TGCAGCGTTATAACAGGGGGCCGCCTCTACGAGCAATACTTC.

Remarks on this clonotype: An end of the junction does not agree with germline; a read error may underlie this. This chain links TRBV6-6 with TRBJ1-5; D might be TRBD1 (5 bases). The germline CDR1 and CDR2 sequences are MNHNY and SVGAGI (reference sequence). The CDR3 totals 15 residues. The chain's CDR3 is CASIKGSDGKQPLHF. CDR3 bases: TGTGCCAGCATCAAGGGGTCCGATGGGAAACAGCCCCTGCATTTT.

Notes on this clonotype: A read error is likely, as this CDR3 ends without the conserved phenylalanine or tryptophan. The CDR3 sequence is CACSSRPSGRVYEQFS. As DNA, the CDR3 is TGTGCCTGCAGCTCGCGCCCCAGCGGGAGGGTCTATGAGCAGTTCTCC. The chain links TRBV11-2 to TRBJ2-1; 10 bases are shared with TRBD2. Germline-derived CDR1 and CDR2 are SGHAT and FQNNGV. The CDR3 has 16 amino acids.

The V and J genes are TRBV4-2 and TRBJ2-1; 10 nucleotides line up with TRBD1. CDR1 and CDR2 from the germline V gene are LGHNA and YNFKEQ. V trimming: 9 bases; J trimming: 5 bases; junction bases outside the gene matches: 10. The CDR3 covers 15 residues. The CDR3 DNA reads as TGTGCCAGTAGCTCGCGGACAGGGGGGAACAATGAGCAGTTCTTC. Translating it yields CASSSRTGGNNEQFF.

Notes on this clonotype: Here the CDR3 omits its conserved ending phenylalanine or tryptophan, so a read error is the likely source. This chain uses TRBV5-5 with TRBJ2-7; the D gene is possibly TRBD1 (7 bases). This CDR3 region has 13 residues. Trimming removed 2 bases from V and 7 bases from J, with 13 bases in between. The V gene's germline CDR1 is SGHKS and CDR2 YYEKEE (reference sequence). CDR3 loop: CASSFNPGGEQYL. In DNA, the CDR3 is TGTGCCAGCAGCTTTAATCCAGGGGGGGAGCAGTACTTA.

As concerns this clonotype: This sequence may be a read error, since a much larger clone differs from it by one base. The CDR3 here is CVSSAGPNTQYF. The CDR3 nucleotides read TGTGTCAGCAGCGCCGGGCCCAATACGCAGTATTTT. The rearrangement uses TRBV2 and TRBJ2-3; D remains ambiguous. The CDR3 has 12 amino acids. Germline loops: CDR1 SNHLY, CDR2 FYNNEI.

As for this clonotype: Relative to the germline gene, one junction end is altered; a read error may explain this. The chain uses TRBV29-1 and TRBJ1-3; D ambiguous. The length of the CDR3 is 14 residues. CDR1 SQVTM and CDR2 ANQGSEA come from the germline V gene. The CDR3 loop is CSVGPQTLGNTIYF. The CDR3 DNA sequence: TGCAGTGTTGGGCCCCAGACCCTCGGGAACACCATATATTTT.